Below are 21 T cell receptor beta chains sequenced from a single sample in a study of T-cell memory formation after mild COVID-19. Via MiXCR, TCRdb re-called the 5' RACE reads, giving one row per CDR3 protein. Seen here are just over 400,000 distinct CDR3 sequences, around 22% observed once, and the top ten hold 13%. Sequencing was carried out using PBMCs or a T cell subset sorted from them (not recorded which). These receptors were collected from an adult woman who had mild COVID-19 (a few samples of this study predate the infection). Cell type and time point are not known.

This clonotype was picked up a small number of times. This chain uses TRBV7-2 with TRBJ2-7; 15 bases map to TRBD2. V shed 5 bases, J shed 3 bases, and the junction held 17 bases outside the gene matches. The CDR3 consists of 20 residues. CDR1 SGHTA and CDR2 FQGNSA come from the germline V gene. The CDR3 protein is CASSHNTPGLAGGRRYEQYF. The CDR3 DNA follows: TGTGCCAGCAGCCACAACACCCCGGGACTAGCGGGAGGCCGACGCTACGAGCAGTACTTC.

This clonotype has a handful of counts. The V call is TRBV6-1, the J call TRBJ1-6; possibly TRBD1 for D (5 bases). Germline-derived CDR1 and CDR2 are MNHNS and SASEGT. Trimming took 1 base from V and 6 from J, leaving 10 bases between them. This CDR3 spans 15 amino acids. CDR3 loop: CASSEGQGSNSPLHF. In DNA form, the CDR3 reads TGTGCCAGCAGTGAAGGCCAGGGAAGTAATTCACCCCTCCACTTT.

This clonotype showed up just a few times. V and J are TRBV20-1 and TRBJ2-5; TRBD2 might be the D (5 bases). Germline V gene data show CDR1 as DFQATT and CDR2 as SNEGSKA (reference sequence). The CDR3 sequence is 14 residues long. The V end was cut by 0 bases, the J end by 5 bases, with 13 bases between. The DNA of the CDR3 is TGCAGTGCTAGAGAAAGCGGCCACTGGGAGACCCAGTACTTC. It specifies CSARESGHWETQYF.

V and J are TRBV24-1 and TRBJ2-1; D gene ambiguous. Germline loops: CDR1 KGHDR, CDR2 SFDVKD. The CDR3 has 15 residues. V lost 4 bases, J lost 1 base, and 10 bases lay in between. The CDR3 nucleotides read TGTGCCACCAGTGACCCAAGCTGGTCCTACAATGAGCAGTTCTTC. The encoded protein is CATSDPSWSYNEQFF.

The chain uses TRBV6-5 and TRBJ2-7; the D gene is possibly TRBD1 (5 bases). Trimming removed 5 bases at V and 0 bases at J, with 17 bases between. This CDR3 is 16 amino acids long. Germline V gives CDR1 MNHEY, CDR2 SVGAGI. The CDR3: CASSADVPGASYEQYF. The CDR3 DNA follows: TGTGCCAGCAGTGCTGACGTCCCTGGGGCCTCCTACGAGCAGTACTTC.

This clonotype was detected many times. The genes are TRBV9 and TRBJ2-7, with TRBD1 matching over 9 bases. CDR3 length: 15 amino acids. V gave up 0 bases and J gave up 6 bases; unmatched junction bases: 7. Germline loops: CDR1 SGDLS, CDR2 YYNGEE. CDR3 amino acids: CASSVDAGTGSEQYF. The DNA for the CDR3 is TGTGCCAGCAGCGTAGACGCCGGGACAGGGTCCGAGCAGTACTTC.

This sequence joins TRBV29-1 and TRBJ2-5, with 7 bases that match TRBD1. With V trimmed by 5 bases and J by 5 bases, 8 bases remained unmatched. The CDR3 is 13 residues long. Germline V CDR1 and CDR2: SQVTM, ANQGSEA. CDR3 nucleotides: TGCAGCGTTACCGACAGGGCGTGGGAGACCCAGTACTTC. Translating gives CSVTDRAWETQYF. The full variable domain, with the rest looked up from reference TRBV29-1 and TRBJ2-5, is SAVISQKPSRDICQRGTSLTIQCQVDSQVTMMFWYRQQPGQSLTLIATANQGSEATYESGFVIDKFPISRPNLTFSTLTVSNMSPEDSSIYLCSVTDRAWETQYFGPGTRLLVL.

This clonotype was seen only a few times. No conserved phenylalanine or tryptophan ends this CDR3, so it is likely a read error. The rearrangement links TRBV12-3 or TRBV12-4 to TRBJ2-3, with unresolved D. Trimming removed 5 bases at V and 6 bases at J, with 12 bases between. There are 13 residues in the CDR3. CDR3 residues: CASSLHGMDTQYL. DNA for the CDR3: TGTGCCAGCAGTCTCCACGGTATGGATACGCAGTATCTT.

This chain connects TRBV20-1 to TRBJ2-7, with 7 bases aligning to TRBD2. J lost 3 bases, V lost 3 bases, and 14 bases had no gene match. The CDR3 has 16 residues. The germline CDR1 and CDR2 sequences are DFQATT and SNEGSKA (reference sequence). The CDR3 DNA sequence: TGCAGTGCTAGTGGTCTGGGCGGGGGTTCCCTCTACGAGCAGTACTTC. Amino acids: CSASGLGGGSLYEQYF.

In this sample, this clonotype turned up a few times. The chain uses TRBV5-1 and TRBJ2-7, with a tentative D call TRBD2 (5 bases). This CDR3 spans 15 amino acids. Per germline, CDR1 SGHRS and CDR2 YFSETQ. Trimming took off 3 bases at V and 2 bases at J, with 15 bases between the two ends. Written as DNA, the CDR3 is TGCGCCAGCAGCTCCGGCGGGCGTATCCCCTACGAGCAGTACTTC. Its translation: CASSSGGRIPYEQYF.

J is TRBJ1-2 and V is TRBV12-3 or TRBV12-4; 7 bases fit TRBD1. J gave up 6 bases and V 3 bases, and 7 bases lay outside the gene matches. The CDR3 spans 14 residues. The CDR3 here is CASSFGGGAHGYTF. CDR3 DNA sequence: TGTGCCAGCAGTTTCGGAGGGGGCGCACATGGCTACACCTTC.

This clonotype was recorded many times. The rearrangement links TRBV20-1 to TRBJ2-5; tentative D call: TRBD2 (5 bases). The germline V gene has CDR1 DFQATT and CDR2 SNEGSKA (reference sequence). The CDR3 extends over 12 amino acids. The V and J ends lost 5 bases and 4 bases respectively, with 11 bases between them. The CDR3, as DNA: TGCAGTGCTCGCAGAGGAGGAGAGACCCAGTACTTC. Amino acids: CSARRGGETQYF.

This clonotype was seen many times. The CDR3: CASSEGDRGNQPQHF. The CDR3 DNA follows: TGTGCCAGCAGTGAGGGGGACAGGGGGAATCAGCCCCAGCATTTT. This chain joins TRBV25-1 and TRBJ1-5, with 11 positions matching TRBD1. The CDR3 runs 15 residues. Unmatched junction bases numbered 2, after V lost 3 bases and J lost 4 bases. Germline assignment: CDR1 MGHDK and CDR2 SYGVNS.

This clonotype was observed a few times. The chain joins TRBV6-5 to TRBJ1-1, with a possible D match to TRBD1 (5 bases). V was shortened by 8 bases and J by 3 bases, with 13 bases between the two germline ends. Germline CDR1 is MNHEY and CDR2 is SVGAGI. The CDR3 totals 13 residues. In nucleotides, the CDR3 is TGTGCCAGCGCGCAAGGGGATGACACTGAAGCTTTCTTT. Translated, it gives CASAQGDDTEAFF.

V and J are TRBV5-1 and TRBJ2-7, with D tentatively TRBD2 (6 bases). V was shortened by 0 bases and J by 1 base, with 11 bases between the two germline ends. CDR1 and CDR2 (germline): SGHRS, YFSETQ. The CDR3 is 15 amino acids. CDR3 region: CASSLAGSDSYEQYF. DNA for the CDR3: TGCGCCAGCAGCTTGGCCGGGAGCGATTCCTACGAGCAGTACTTC.

J is TRBJ2-1 and V is TRBV20-1; 8 nucleotides align to TRBD2. The V and J ends lost 3 bases and 0 bases, in that order; junction bases with no gene match: 7. This CDR3 is 16 amino acids long. The germline V gene has CDR1 DFQATT and CDR2 SNEGSKA (reference sequence). This CDR3 reads CSASTSGRFSYNEQFF. In DNA form, the CDR3 reads TGCAGTGCTAGTACCAGCGGGAGATTCTCCTACAATGAGCAGTTCTTC.

The chain joins TRBV5-1 to TRBJ2-1, with 13 bases aligning to TRBD2. The J segment lost 8 bases and the V segment lost 4 bases, leaving 9 bases of the junction unmatched. Germline V gene lookup returns CDR1 SGHRS and CDR2 YFSETQ. There are 16 residues in the CDR3. CDR3 bases: TGCGCCAGCAGCAAGGGACTAGCGGGGCCTTTCGATGAGCAGTTCTTC. Translating gives CASSKGLAGPFDEQFF. Drawing the rest from reference TRBV5-1 and TRBJ2-1, the complete variable domain is KAGVTQTPRYLIKTRGQQVTLSCSPISGHRSVSWYQQTPGQGLQFLFEYFSETQRNKGNFPGRFSGRQFSNSRSEMNVSTLELGDSALYLCASSKGLAGPFDEQFFGPGTRLTVL.

This clonotype has more than one count but fewer than ten. The chain recombines TRBV11-2 with TRBJ2-7, with 9 bases that match TRBD1. V trimming: 5 bases; J trimming: 3 bases; junction bases outside the gene matches: 11. This CDR3 is built from 16 residues. Germline-derived CDR1 and CDR2 are SGHAT and FQNNGV. CDR3 residues: CASSAGTGTGYYEQYF. The CDR3 DNA is TGTGCCAGCAGCGCCGGAACCGGGACAGGGTACTACGAGCAGTACTTC.

This clonotype was counted between two and nine times. The V call is TRBV4-1, the J call TRBJ1-2; the D gene is possibly TRBD1 (6 bases). CDR1 and CDR2 from the germline V gene are MGHRA and YSYEKL. V was clipped by 1 base and J by 1 base, with 10 bases between them. The CDR3 sequence is 15 residues long. CDR3 sequence (DNA): TGCGCCAGCAGCCAAGTGGTGACAGGTAACTATGGCTACACCTTC. Translated, it gives CASSQVVTGNYGYTF.

In this sample, this clonotype turned up a few times. This chain connects TRBV7-2 to TRBJ2-7; 8 bases match TRBD2. The CDR3 contains 13 residues. Germline-derived CDR1 and CDR2 are SGHTA and FQGNSA. V lost 8 bases to trimming and J lost 6 bases; unmatched junction nucleotides: 9. In DNA form, the CDR3 reads TGTGCCAGCGGTCGAGCGGGAGTGGGCGAGCAGTACTTC. Encoded protein: CASGRAGVGEQYF.

A few counts support this clonotype. This chain uses TRBV6-5 with TRBJ2-2; 9 bases are a match to TRBD1. Germline lookup yields CDR1 MNHEY and CDR2 SVGAGI. The CDR3 totals 15 residues. With 6 bases clipped from V and 1 base from J, the junction kept 3 bases outside the gene matches. DNA of the CDR3: TGTGCCAGCAGGGTGGACAGGGGGAACACCGGGGAGCTGTTTTTT. This codes for CASRVDRGNTGELFF.